This record concerns one T cell receptor (beta chain) sequence. What it binds is unknown. This sample includes further DNA sequences coding for the same CDR3. All of the isolated RNA was reverse transcribed, so expressed TCRB transcripts were sequenced. Using immunoSEQ multiplex PCR, the repertoire was profiled, and TCRdb retains in-frame clones only, with some absent. The sample contains about 390,000 clones, 8.5% to 10% of which appear only once. Germline assignment: CDR1 SQVTM and CDR2 ANQGSEA. This CDR3 comprises 10 residues. V gave up 5 bases and J gave up 0 bases, with 1 base separating them. These data belong to a study of beta chain features in type 1 diabetes. Background on the study: In age, gender and cell yields, patients were similar to healthy donors. Findings and caveats of the study: At VDJ recombination sites, type 1 diabetes patients had fewer insertions and more deleted nucleotides. TCRB CDR3s from Type 1 diabetes patients were moderately but significantly shorter in all four CD4+ subsets. Within the patient group, naive, central memory and Treg TCRB repertoires appeared more similar to each other than within healthy donors.

This chain connects TRBV29-1 to TRBJ1-2; D is uncertain. Sequencing used central memory CD4+ T cells from blood. The receptor was isolated from a young man with type 1 diabetes. The CDR3 spells CSVSNYGYTF. The CDR3 nucleotides read TGCAGCGTTTCTAACTATGGCTACACCTTC.